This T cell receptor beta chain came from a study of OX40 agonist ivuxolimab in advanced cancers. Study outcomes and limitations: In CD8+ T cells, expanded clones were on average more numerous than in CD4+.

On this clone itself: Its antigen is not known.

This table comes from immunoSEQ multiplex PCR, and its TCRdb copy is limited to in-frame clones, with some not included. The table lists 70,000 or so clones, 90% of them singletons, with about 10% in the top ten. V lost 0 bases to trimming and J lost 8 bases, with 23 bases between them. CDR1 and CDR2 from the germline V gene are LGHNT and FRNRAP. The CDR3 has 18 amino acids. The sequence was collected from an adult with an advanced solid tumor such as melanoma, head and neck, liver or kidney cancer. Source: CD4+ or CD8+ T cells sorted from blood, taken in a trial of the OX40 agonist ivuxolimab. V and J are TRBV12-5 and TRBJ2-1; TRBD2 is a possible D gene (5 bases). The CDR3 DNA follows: TGTGCTAGTGGTTTGGTACGGGATGGAATGGTTGTCCCGGATGAGCAGTTCTTC. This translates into CASGLVRDGMVVPDEQFF.